This T cell receptor (beta chain) was recorded in a study of blood T cell repertoires in COVID-19. Study in general: T cells, B-cell-depleted T cells, or PBMCs supplied cDNA or gDNA.

Assay: immunoSEQ multiplex PCR; the TCRdb copy retains only in-frame clones and omits some. The sample has roughly 130,000 clones, more than 60% seen once. The length of the CDR3 is 12 residues. V lost 4 bases and J lost 11; bases outside the gene matches: 10. Per germline, CDR1 GTSNPN and CDR2 SVGIG (reference sequence). The chain has TRBV30 and TRBJ1-2; 7 bases align to TRBD1. What was sequenced was peripheral blood. This TCR came from an elderly man with acute or convalescent COVID-19. CDR3 protein: CAWTPGQSGYTF. CDR3 nucleotide sequence: TGTGCCTGGACCCCGGGACAGTCGGGTTACACCTTC.